The TCR beta chain described here comes from a study of OX40 agonist ivuxolimab in advanced cancers. About the study: Given to patients was ivuxolimab, an agonistic anti-OX40 (CD134) antibody.

On this clone: Its antigen is undetermined.

Here immunoSEQ multiplex PCR was the method, and the copy in TCRdb shows in-frame clones only, minus some. The sample includes approximately 89,000 clones, 80% to 90% of them seen just once. Deletions cut 4 bases from V and 1 base from J, with 18 bases between. CDR1 and CDR2 (germline): MDHEN, SYDVKM. The CDR3 length is 17 residues. The study's findings and limits: With doses of 0.1 to 3.0 mg/kg, CD4+ and CD8+ blood T cells had undergone clonal expansion by week 6. Nonresponders included some who also had low normalized T-cell clonal expansion.

This material consisted of CD4+ or CD8+ T cells sorted from blood, taken in a trial of the OX40 agonist ivuxolimab. V usage is TRBV28 and J usage is TRBJ2-3; TRBD2 might be the D (6 bases). The TCR sequence derives from an adult with an advanced solid tumor such as melanoma, head and neck, liver or kidney cancer. CDR3 sequence (DNA): TGTGCCAGCAGTTCCCTCCGACTAGGTGACGGCACAGATACGCAGTATTTT. This translates into CASSSLRLGDGTDTQYF.